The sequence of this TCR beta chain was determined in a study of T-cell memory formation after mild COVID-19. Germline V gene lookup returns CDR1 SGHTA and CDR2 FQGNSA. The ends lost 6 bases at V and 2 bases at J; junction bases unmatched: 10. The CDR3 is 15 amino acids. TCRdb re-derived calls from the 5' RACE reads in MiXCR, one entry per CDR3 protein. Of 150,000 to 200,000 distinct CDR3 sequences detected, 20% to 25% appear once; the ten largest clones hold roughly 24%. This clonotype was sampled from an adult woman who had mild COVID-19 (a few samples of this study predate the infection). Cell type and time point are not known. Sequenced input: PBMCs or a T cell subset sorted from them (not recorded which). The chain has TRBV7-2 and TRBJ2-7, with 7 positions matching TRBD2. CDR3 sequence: CASRLWEGETYEQYF. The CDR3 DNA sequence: TGTGCCAGCAGATTATGGGAGGGAGAAACCTACGAGCAGTACTTC.